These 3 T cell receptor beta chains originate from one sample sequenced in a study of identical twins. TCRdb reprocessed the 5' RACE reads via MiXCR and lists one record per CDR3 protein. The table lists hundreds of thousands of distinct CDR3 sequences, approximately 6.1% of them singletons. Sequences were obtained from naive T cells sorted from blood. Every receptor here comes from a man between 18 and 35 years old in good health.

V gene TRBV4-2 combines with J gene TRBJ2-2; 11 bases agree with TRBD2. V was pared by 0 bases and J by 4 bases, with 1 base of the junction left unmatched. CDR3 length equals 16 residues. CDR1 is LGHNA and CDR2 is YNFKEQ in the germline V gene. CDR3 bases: TGTGCCAGCAGCCAAGATAGCGGGAGGGCCACCGGGGAGCTGTTTTTT. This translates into CASSQDSGRATGELFF.

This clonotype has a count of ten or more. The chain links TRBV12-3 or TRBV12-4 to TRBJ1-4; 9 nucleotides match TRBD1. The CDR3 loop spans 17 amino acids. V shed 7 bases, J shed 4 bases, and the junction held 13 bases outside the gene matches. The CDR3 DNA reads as TGTGCCAGCATAACCGAGCCTCGACAGGGGGATAATGAAAAACTGTTTTTT. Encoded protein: CASITEPRQGDNEKLFF.

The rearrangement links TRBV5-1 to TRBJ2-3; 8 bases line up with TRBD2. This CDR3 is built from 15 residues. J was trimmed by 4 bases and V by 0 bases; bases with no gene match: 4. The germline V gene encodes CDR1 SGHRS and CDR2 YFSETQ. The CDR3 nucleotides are TGCGCCAGCAGCTTGGAGCGGGGGAGCTCAGATACGCAGTATTTT. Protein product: CASSLERGSSDTQYF.